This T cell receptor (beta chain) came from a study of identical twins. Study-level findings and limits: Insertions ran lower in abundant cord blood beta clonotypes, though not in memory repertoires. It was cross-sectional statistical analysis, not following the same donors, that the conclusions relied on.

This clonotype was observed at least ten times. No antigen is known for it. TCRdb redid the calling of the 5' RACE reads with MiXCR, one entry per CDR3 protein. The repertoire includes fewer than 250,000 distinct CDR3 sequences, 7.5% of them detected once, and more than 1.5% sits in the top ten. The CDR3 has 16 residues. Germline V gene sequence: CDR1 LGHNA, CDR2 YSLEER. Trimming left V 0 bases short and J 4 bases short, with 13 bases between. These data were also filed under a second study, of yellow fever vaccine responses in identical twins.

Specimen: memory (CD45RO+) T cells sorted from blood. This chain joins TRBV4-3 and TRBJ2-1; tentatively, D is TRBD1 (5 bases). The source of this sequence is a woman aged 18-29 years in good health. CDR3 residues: CASSQEGMGPYNEQFF. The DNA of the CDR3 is TGCGCCAGCAGCCAAGAGGGGATGGGGCCGTACAATGAGCAGTTCTTC.